This T cell receptor beta chain was observed in a study of CD8+CD57+ T cells in acquired aplastic anemia. The use of genomic DNA as template underpinned the TCR beta VDJ and CDR3 profiling. Via MiXCR, TCRdb re-called the reads, giving one row per CDR3 protein. The data contain under 200,000 distinct CDR3 sequences, around half of them seen just once; the ten biggest clones take up about 2.6%. The sample holds a few counts of this clonotype. All patients picked for sequencing had shown, by flow cytometry, an expansion of CD8+CD57+ cells. CDR3 length equals 14 residues. Germline CDR1 reads ENHRY; CDR2 reads SYGVKD. J lost 8 bases, V lost 6 bases, and 5 bases had no gene match.

This receptor was taken from a human donor with aplastic anemia. The gene calls are TRBV10-3 and TRBJ2-1; 12 bases line up with TRBD1. The sample comprised sorted CD4+, CD8+, or CD8+CD57+ T cells (not recorded which) from PBMCs. This CDR3 is CAIRSGQGAHEQFF. The CDR3 nucleotides are TGTGCCATCAGATCGGGACAGGGGGCGCATGAGCAGTTCTTC.